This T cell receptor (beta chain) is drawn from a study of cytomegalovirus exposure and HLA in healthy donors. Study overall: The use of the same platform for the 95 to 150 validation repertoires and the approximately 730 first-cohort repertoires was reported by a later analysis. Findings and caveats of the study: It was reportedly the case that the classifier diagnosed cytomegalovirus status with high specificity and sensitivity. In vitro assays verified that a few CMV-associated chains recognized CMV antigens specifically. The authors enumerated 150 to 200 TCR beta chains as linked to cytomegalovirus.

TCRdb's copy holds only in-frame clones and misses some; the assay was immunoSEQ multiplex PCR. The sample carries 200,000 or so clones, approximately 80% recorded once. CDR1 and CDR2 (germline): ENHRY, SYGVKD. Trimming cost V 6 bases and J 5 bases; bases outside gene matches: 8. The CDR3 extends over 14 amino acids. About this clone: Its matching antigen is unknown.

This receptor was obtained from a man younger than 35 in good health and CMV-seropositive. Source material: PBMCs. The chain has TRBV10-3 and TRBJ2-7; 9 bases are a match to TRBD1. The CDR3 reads CAISDTTGGNEQYF. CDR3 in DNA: TGTGCCATCAGCGACACAACAGGGGGCAACGAGCAGTACTTC.